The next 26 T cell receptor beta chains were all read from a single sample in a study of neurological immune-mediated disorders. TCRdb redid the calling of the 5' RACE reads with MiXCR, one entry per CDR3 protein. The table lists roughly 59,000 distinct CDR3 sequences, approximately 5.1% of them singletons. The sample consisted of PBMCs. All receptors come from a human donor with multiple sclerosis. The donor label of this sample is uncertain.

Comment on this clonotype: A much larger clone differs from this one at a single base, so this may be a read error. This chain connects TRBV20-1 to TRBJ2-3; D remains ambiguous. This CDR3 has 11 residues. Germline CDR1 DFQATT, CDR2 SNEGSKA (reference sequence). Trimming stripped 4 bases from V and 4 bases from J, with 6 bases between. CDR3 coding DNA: TGCAGTGCTATGAGAGCAGATACGCAGTATTTT. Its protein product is CSAMRADTQYF.

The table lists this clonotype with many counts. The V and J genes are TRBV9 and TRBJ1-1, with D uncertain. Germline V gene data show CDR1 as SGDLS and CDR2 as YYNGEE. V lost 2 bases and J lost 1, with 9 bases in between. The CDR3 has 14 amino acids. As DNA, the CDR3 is TGTGCCAGCAGCGTCCGAGAGTCGAACACTGAAGCTTTCTTT. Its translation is CASSVRESNTEAFF.

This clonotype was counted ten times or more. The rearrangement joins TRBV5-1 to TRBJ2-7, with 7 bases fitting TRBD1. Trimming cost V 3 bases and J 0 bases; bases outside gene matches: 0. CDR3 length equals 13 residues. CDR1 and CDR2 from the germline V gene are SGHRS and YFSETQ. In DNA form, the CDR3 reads TGCGCCAGCAGCTGGGACAGCTCCTACGAGCAGTACTTC. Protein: CASSWDSSYEQYF.

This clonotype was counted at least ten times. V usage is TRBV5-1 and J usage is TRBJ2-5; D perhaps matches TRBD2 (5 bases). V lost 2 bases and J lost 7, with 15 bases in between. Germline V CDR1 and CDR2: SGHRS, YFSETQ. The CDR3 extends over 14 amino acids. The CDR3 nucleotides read TGCGCCAGCAGCTTCCGACCAGGAGGAGGGACCCAGTACTTC. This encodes CASSFRPGGGTQYF.

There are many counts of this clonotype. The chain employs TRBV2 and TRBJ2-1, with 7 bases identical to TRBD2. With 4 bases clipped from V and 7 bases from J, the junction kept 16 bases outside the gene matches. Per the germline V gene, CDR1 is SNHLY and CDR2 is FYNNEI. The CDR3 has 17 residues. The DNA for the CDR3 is TGTGCCAGCAGTGTAGGTCTGAGCGGGGCAACGAAGAATGAGCAGTTCTTC. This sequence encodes CASSVGLSGATKNEQFF.

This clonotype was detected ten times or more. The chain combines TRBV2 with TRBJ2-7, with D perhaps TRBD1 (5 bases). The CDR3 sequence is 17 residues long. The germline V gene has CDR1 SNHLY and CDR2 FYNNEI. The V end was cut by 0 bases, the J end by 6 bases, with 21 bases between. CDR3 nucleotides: TGTGCCAGCAGTGAAGCGGTGAGTTCCGAAGGGGTCCGCGAGCAGTACTTC. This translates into CASSEAVSSEGVREQYF.

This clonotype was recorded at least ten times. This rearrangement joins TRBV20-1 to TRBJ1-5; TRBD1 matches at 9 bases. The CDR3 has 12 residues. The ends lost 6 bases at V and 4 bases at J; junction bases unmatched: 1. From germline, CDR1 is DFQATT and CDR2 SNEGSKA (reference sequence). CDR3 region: CSAGTGNQPQHF. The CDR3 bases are TGCAGTGCCGGGACAGGGAATCAGCCCCAGCATTTT.

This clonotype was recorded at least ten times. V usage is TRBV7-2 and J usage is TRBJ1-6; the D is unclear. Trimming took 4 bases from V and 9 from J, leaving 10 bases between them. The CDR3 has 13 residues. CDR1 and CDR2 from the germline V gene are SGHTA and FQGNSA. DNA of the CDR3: TGTGCCAGCAGCTCGATGAGTGGTTCACCCCTCCACTTT. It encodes CASSSMSGSPLHF.

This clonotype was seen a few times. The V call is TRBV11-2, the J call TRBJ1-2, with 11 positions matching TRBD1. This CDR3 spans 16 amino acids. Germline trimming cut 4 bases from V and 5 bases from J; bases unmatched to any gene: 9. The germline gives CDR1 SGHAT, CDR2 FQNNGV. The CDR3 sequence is CASSSGQGAISYGYTF. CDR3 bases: TGTGCCAGCAGCTCCGGACAGGGGGCTATTAGTTATGGCTACACCTTC.

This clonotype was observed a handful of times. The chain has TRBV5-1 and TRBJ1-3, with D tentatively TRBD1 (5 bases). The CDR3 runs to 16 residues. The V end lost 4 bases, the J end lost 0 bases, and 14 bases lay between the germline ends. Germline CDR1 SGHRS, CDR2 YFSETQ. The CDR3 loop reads CASSPGGTSSGNTIYF. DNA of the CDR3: TGCGCCAGCAGCCCGGGGGGGACGAGCTCTGGAAACACCATATATTTT.

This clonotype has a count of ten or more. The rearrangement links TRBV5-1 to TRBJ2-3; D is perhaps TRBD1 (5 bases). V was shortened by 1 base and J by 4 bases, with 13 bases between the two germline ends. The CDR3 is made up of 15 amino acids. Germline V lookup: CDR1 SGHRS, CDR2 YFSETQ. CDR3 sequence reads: CASSLIDRGSDTQYF. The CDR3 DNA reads TGCGCCAGCAGCTTGATTGACAGAGGATCAGATACGCAGTATTTT.

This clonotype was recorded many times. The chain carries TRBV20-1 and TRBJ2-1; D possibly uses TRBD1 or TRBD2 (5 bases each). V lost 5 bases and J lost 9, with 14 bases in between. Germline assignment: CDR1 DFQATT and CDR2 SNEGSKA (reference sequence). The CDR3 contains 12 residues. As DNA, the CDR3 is TGCAGTGCTTCCCGGGACCCGCTTGAGCAGTTCTTC. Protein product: CSASRDPLEQFF.

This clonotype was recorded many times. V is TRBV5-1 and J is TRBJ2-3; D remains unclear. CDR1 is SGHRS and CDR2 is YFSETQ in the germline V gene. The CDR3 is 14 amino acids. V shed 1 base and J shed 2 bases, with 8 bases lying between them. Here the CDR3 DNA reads TGCGCCAGCAGCTTGACTACTCCCACAGATACGCAGTATTTT. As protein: CASSLTTPTDTQYF. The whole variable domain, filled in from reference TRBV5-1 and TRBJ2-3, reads KAGVTQTPRYLIKTRGQQVTLSCSPISGHRSVSWYQQTPGQGLQFLFEYFSETQRNKGNFPGRFSGRQFSNSRSEMNVSTLELGDSALYLCASSLTTPTDTQYFGPGTRLTVL.

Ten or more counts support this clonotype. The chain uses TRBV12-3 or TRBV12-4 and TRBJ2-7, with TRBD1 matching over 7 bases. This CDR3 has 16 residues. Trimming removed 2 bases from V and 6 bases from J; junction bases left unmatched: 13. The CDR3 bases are TGTGCCAGCAGTTTAAAGTCTTTGCTAGGGGGCATCGAGCAGTACTTC. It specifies CASSLKSLLGGIEQYF.

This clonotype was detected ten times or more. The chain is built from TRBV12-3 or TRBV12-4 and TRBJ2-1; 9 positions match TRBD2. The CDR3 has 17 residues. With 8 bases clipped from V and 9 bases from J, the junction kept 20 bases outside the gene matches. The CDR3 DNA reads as TGTGCCAGCCCTCCCCCCGGGGCGGGGGGGCCGGTGGGTGAGCAGTTCTTC. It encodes CASPPPGAGGPVGEQFF.

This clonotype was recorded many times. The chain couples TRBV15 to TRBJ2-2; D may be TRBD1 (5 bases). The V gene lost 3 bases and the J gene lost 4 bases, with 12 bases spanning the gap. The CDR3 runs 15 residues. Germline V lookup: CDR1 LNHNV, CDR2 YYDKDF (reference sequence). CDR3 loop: CATSRALGATGELFF. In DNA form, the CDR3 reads TGTGCCACCAGCAGGGCCTTAGGGGCCACCGGGGAGCTGTTTTTT. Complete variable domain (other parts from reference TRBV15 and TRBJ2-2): DAMVIQNPRYQVTQFGKPVTLSCSQTLNHNVMYWYQQKSSQAPKLLFHYYDKDFNNEADTPDNFQSRRPNTSFCFLDIRSPGLGDTAMYLCATSRALGATGELFFGEGSRLTVL.

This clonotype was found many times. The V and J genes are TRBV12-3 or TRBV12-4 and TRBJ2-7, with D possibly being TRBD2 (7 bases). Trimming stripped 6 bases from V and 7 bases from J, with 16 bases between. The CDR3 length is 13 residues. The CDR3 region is CASRARGAGEQYF. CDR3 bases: TGTGCCAGCAGGGCCCGGGGGGCGGGTGAGCAGTACTTC.

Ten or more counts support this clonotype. CDR3: CSAFMPRIMNTEAFF. The CDR3 region has the DNA TGCAGTGCTTTTATGCCGCGGATTATGAACACTGAAGCTTTCTTT. The chain uses TRBV20-1 and TRBJ1-1, with no clear D. Looked up from germline, CDR1 is DFQATT and CDR2 is SNEGSKA (reference sequence). With 5 bases removed from V and 0 bases from J, the gap between germline ends came to 16 bases. The CDR3 extends over 15 amino acids.

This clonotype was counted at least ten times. The CDR3 region is CASGAISPYNEQFF. CDR3 DNA: TGTGCCAGCGGTGCGATCTCCCCCTACAATGAGCAGTTCTTC. The V call is TRBV12-3 or TRBV12-4, the J call TRBJ2-1, with D uncertain. The CDR3 is 14 residues long. The V end was cut by 8 bases, the J end by 2 bases, with 13 bases between.

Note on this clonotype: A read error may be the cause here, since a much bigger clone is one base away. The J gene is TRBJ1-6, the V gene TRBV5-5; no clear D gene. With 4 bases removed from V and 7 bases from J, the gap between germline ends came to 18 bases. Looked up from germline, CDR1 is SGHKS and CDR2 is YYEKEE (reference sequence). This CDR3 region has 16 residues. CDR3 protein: CASSRTPRRQNSPLHF. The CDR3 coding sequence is TGTGCCAGCAGCAGAACCCCCCGGCGCCAGAATTCACCCCTCCACTTT.

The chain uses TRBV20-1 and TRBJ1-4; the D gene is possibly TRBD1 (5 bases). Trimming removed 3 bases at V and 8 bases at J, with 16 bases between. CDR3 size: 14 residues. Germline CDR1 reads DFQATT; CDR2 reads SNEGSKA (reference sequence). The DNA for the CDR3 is TGCAGTGCTAGTATACAGGCAGCCCGAGAAAAACTGTTTTTT. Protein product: CSASIQAAREKLFF.

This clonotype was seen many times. CDR3 bases: TGTGCCAGCAAGGCCCGGGACAGGGAAGGAAAACTGTTTTTT. Translation gives CASKARDREGKLFF. The chain combines TRBV3-1 with TRBJ1-4; TRBD1 agrees at 9 bases. This CDR3 is built from 14 residues. The germline gives CDR1 LGHDT, CDR2 YNNKEL (reference sequence). V gave up 7 bases and J gave up 10 bases; unmatched junction bases: 10.

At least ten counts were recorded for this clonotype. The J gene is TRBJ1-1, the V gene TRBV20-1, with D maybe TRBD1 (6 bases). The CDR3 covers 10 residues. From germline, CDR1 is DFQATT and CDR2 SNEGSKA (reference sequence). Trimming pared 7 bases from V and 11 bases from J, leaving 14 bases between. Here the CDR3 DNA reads TGCAGTGTTGCCAGGGGTGCGGCTTTCTTT. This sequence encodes CSVARGAAFF.

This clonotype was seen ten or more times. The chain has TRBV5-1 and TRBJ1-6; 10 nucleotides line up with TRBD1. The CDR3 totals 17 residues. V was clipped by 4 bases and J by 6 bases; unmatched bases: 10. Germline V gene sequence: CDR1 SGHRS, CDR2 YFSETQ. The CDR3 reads CASSPRGTGVANSPLHF. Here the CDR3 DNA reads TGCGCCAGCAGCCCACGTGGGACAGGGGTTGCTAATTCACCCCTCCACTTT.

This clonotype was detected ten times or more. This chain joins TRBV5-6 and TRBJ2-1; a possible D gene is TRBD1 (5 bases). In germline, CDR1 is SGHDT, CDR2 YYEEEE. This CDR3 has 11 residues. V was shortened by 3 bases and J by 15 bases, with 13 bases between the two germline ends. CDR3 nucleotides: TGTGCCAGCAGCTCGTTAGGGGTCTTGTTCTTC. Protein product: CASSSLGVLFF.

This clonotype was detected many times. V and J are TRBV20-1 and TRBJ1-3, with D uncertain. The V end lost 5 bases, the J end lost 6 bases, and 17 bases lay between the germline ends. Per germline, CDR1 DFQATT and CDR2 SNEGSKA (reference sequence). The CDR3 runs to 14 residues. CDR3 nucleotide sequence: TGCAGTGCTCGAGTAGTGTCACTGGCAAACACCATATATTTT. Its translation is CSARVVSLANTIYF.